Sequencing of this T cell receptor beta chain was carried out in a study of blood T cell repertoires in COVID-19. Study details: The United States, Italy and Spain were the sources of the acute and convalescent COVID-19 samples.

Original data processing: Cell counts per sample came from amplifying reference gene primers. TCRdb keeps only in-frame clones here, not all; method: immunoSEQ multiplex PCR. That table furnishes V, J and clone size, whereas the DNA furnished D and trimming. The repertoire consists of some 290,000 clones, with around nine tenths occurring once and the leading ten covering approximately 11%. V gave up 7 bases and J gave up 7 bases; unmatched junction bases: 5. Germline CDR1 MGHDK, CDR2 SYGVNS. The CDR3 extends over 15 amino acids. Sample: peripheral blood. The rearrangement uses TRBV25-1 and TRBJ1-6; 12 bases agree with TRBD1. The sequence derives from a woman aged 25 to 39 with COVID-19, enrolled during active disease. The CDR3 region is CASKGQGAPNSPLHF. DNA for the CDR3: TGTGCCAGCAAGGGACAGGGGGCGCCGAATTCACCCCTCCACTTT.